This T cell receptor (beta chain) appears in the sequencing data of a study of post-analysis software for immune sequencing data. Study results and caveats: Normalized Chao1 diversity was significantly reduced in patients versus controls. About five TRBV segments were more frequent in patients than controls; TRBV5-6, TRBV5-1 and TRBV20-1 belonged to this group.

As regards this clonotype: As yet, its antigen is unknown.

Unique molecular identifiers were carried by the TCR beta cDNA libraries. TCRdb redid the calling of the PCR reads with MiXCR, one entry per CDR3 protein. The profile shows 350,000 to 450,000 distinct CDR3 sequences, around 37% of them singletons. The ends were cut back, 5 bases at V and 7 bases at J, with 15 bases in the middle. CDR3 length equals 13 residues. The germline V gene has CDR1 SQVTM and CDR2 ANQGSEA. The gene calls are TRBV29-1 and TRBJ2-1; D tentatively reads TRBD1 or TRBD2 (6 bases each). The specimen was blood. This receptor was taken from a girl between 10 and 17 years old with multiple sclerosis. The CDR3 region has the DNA TGCAGCGTTCCCGGGGGCATCAGAAATGAGCAGTTCTTC. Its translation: CSVPGGIRNEQFF.